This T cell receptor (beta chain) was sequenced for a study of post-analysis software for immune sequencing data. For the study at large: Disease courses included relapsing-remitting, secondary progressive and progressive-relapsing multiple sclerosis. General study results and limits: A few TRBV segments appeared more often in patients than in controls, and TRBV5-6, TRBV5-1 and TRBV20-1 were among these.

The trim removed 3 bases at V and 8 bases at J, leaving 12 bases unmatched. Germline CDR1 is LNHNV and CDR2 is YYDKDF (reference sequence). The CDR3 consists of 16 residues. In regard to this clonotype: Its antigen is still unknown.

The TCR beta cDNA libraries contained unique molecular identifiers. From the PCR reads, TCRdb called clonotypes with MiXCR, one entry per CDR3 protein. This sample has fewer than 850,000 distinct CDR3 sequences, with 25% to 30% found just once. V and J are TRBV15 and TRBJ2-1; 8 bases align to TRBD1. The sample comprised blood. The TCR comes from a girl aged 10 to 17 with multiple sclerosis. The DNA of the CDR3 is TGTGCCACCAGCAGCCCGACAGGGGCCGGTGGGGATGAGCAGTTCTTC. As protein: CATSSPTGAGGDEQFF.